This T cell receptor (beta chain) derives from a study of cytomegalovirus exposure and HLA in healthy donors. Study details: Early release data held 85 million to 95 million unique TCRs from HLA-typed donors. Of about 400 genotyped donors, about 80% clustered with self-reported Caucasian donors.

PCR involved 60 Vbeta and 13 Jbeta primers. Clones were read by immunoSEQ multiplex PCR, and TCRdb kept only the in-frame ones, dropping some. This sample has some 110,000 clones, with around 80% found just once. This clone was recorded once. Its antigen is undetermined. Broader study findings: A prior analysis recorded that most TCR beta V segments were productive about 90% or about 30% of the time. In presence/absence analyses, roughly uniform sequencing depth across donors was assumed.

The ends were cut back, 4 bases at V and 12 bases at J, with 25 bases in the middle. The CDR3 sequence is 17 residues long. The germline CDR1 and CDR2 sequences are LGHNA and YNFKEQ. The chain couples TRBV4-2 to TRBJ1-6; D gene ambiguous. The sample comprised PBMCs. This sequence was found in a young man in good health and CMV-seropositive. The CDR3 loop reads CASSLGERESDNRPLHF. The CDR3 nucleotides are TGTGCCAGCAGCCTCGGGGAGAGGGAATCGGATAATCGACCCCTCCACTTT.